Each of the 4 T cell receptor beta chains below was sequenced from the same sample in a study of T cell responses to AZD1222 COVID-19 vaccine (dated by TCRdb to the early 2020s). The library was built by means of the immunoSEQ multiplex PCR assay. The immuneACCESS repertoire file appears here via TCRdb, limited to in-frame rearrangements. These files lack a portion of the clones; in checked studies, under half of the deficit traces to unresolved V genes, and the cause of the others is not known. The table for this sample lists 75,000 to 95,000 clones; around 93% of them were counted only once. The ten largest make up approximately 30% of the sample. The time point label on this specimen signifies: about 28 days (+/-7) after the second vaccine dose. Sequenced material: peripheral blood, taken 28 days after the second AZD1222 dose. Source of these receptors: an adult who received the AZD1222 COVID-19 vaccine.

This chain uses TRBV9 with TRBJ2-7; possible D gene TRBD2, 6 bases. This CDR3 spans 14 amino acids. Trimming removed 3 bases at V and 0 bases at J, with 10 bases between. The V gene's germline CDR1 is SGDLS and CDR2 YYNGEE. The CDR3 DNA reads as TGTGCCAGCAGCGCGTGGGGGGACTCCTACGAGCAGTACTTC. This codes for CASSAWGDSYEQYF.

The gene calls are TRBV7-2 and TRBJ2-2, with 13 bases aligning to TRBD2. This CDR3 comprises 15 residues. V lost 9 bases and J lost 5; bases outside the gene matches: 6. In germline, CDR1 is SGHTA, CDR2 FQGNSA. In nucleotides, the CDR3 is TGTGCCAGTACGGGACTAGCGGGAAGGACCGGGGAGCTGTTTTTT. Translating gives CASTGLAGRTGELFF. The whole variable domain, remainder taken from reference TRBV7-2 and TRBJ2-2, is GAGVSQSPSNKVTEKGKDVELRCDPISGHTALYWYRQSLGQGLEFLIYFQGNSAPDKSGLPSDRFSAERTGGSVSTLTIQRTQQEDSAVYLCASTGLAGRTGELFFGEGSRLTVL.

In nucleotides, the CDR3 is TGTGCCAGCAATGCCGAAGCTAACTATGGCTACACCTTC. It codes for CASNAEANYGYTF. The chain employs TRBV7-9 and TRBJ1-2, with D unresolved. V lost 7 bases and J lost 0, with 9 bases in between. This CDR3 has 13 residues. From germline, CDR1 is SEHNR and CDR2 FQNEAQ (reference sequence).

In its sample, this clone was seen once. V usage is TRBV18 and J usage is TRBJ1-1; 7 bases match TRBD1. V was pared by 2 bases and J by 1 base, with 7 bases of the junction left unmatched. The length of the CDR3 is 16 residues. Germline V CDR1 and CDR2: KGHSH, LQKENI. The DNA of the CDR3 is TGTGCCAGCTCACCAAGGGGGACAGCTGGGAACACTGAAGCTTTCTTT. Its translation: CASSPRGTAGNTEAFF.